This TCR beta chain was captured by sequencing in a study of cytomegalovirus exposure and HLA in healthy donors. Whole-study findings and limits: 150 to 200 TCR beta chains were listed as cytomegalovirus-associated.

The primer mix had 60 Vbeta and 13 Jbeta primers. This table comes from immunoSEQ multiplex PCR, and its TCRdb copy is limited to in-frame clones, with some not included. Counted here are roughly 120,000 clones, about 16% occurring once; the ten biggest clones make up about 1.9%. This clone appeared a few times. Its antigen is as yet unknown. CDR1 is SGHNT and CDR2 is YYREEE in the germline V gene (reference sequence). V gave up 1 base and J gave up 0 bases; unmatched junction bases: 2. CDR3 length: 15 amino acids. This chain links TRBV5-4 with TRBJ1-1; 8 nucleotides agree with TRBD1. The sample taken for sequencing was PBMCs. The TCR sequence derives from a woman younger than 30 in good health and CMV-seronegative. The chain's CDR3 is CASSLNRGVNTEAFF. CDR3 in DNA: TGTGCCAGCAGCTTGAACAGGGGGGTGAACACTGAAGCTTTCTTT.